Sequencing of this T cell receptor (beta chain) was carried out in a study of T cell changes during pregnancy in multiple sclerosis. The CDR3 runs 15 residues. Germline V gene data show CDR1 as SGHVS and CDR2 as FQNEAQ. V was pared by 5 bases and J by 3 bases, with 5 bases of the junction left unmatched. Assay used: immunoSEQ multiplex PCR; TCRdb lists only in-frame clones, some missing. The table lists 57,000 or so clones, roughly 87% of them singletons. The sample consisted of peripheral blood, taken in the first trimester of pregnancy. The receptor was isolated from a female donor with multiple sclerosis, enrolled in a pregnancy study. V is TRBV7-8 and J is TRBJ1-5, with 9 bases fitting TRBD1. The CDR3: CASSLGQGINQPQHF. CDR3 nucleotide sequence: TGTGCCAGCAGCCTTGGACAGGGGATCAATCAGCCCCAGCATTTT.